The 10 T cell receptor beta chains below were found in one sample sequenced in a study of T-cell memory formation after mild COVID-19. TCRdb fed the 5' RACE reads into MiXCR, producing one record per CDR3 protein. The table includes about 420,000 distinct CDR3 sequences, around a quarter detected once. Specimen: PBMCs or a T cell subset sorted from them (not recorded which). Source of these receptors: an adult woman who had mild COVID-19 (a few samples of this study predate the infection). Cell type and time point are not known.

This clonotype showed up just a few times. This chain links TRBV2 with TRBJ1-4, with D hard to call. Germline V gene sequence: CDR1 SNHLY, CDR2 FYNNEI. CDR3 length equals 14 residues. The V end was cut by 2 bases, the J end by 11 bases, with 15 bases between. The CDR3 here is CASSEYGARGKLFF. As DNA, the CDR3 is TGTGCCAGCAGTGAATACGGCGCCCGAGGGAAACTGTTTTTT.

This clonotype has only a few counts. The chain couples TRBV5-5 to TRBJ2-1, with 9 nucleotides matching TRBD2. This CDR3 contains 16 residues. From germline, CDR1 is SGHKS and CDR2 YYEKEE (reference sequence). V gave up 3 bases and J gave up 9 bases; unmatched junction bases: 13. CDR3 amino acids: CASSSPGTSPTGEQFF. CDR3 coding DNA: TGTGCCAGCAGCTCGCCCGGGACTAGCCCTACAGGTGAGCAGTTCTTC.

The chain links TRBV27 to TRBJ1-1; TRBD1 might be the D (6 bases). Germline CDR1 MNHEY, CDR2 SMNVEV (reference sequence). The CDR3 is 14 amino acids. The ends were cut back, 9 bases at V and 2 bases at J, with 16 bases in the middle. The CDR3: CASFPTGHNTEAFF. The CDR3 bases are TGTGCCAGTTTTCCGACAGGCCATAACACTGAAGCTTTCTTT.

This clonotype appeared a few times. At one boundary the junction diverges from the germline segment, which might be a read error. The chain links TRBV7-3 to TRBJ2-5; D not certain. There are 14 residues in the CDR3. CDR1 and CDR2 from the germline V gene are SGHTA and FQGTGA. The chain's CDR3 is CASRLSSLQETQYF. The DNA for the CDR3 is TGTGCCAGCAGGTTAAGCTCCCTCCAAGAGACCCAGTACTTC.

The chain employs TRBV4-3 and TRBJ1-1; the D gene is possibly TRBD1 (5 bases). The CDR3 sequence is 15 residues long. The germline V gene has CDR1 LGHNA and CDR2 YSLEER. The V gene lost 4 bases and the J gene lost 1 base, with 13 bases spanning the gap. The CDR3 spells CASSRTGQRNTEAFF. CDR3 nucleotide sequence: TGCGCCAGCAGCCGAACAGGACAAAGGAACACTGAAGCTTTCTTT.

This clonotype has a handful of counts. The V call is TRBV5-1, the J call TRBJ2-1; 11 bases line up with TRBD2. The V gene's germline CDR1 is SGHRS and CDR2 YFSETQ. V was pared by 0 bases and J by 3 bases, with 8 bases of the junction left unmatched. CDR3 length equals 18 residues. The CDR3 region is CASSLDVAGGPYYNEQFF. CDR3 sequence (DNA): TGCGCCAGCAGCTTGGATGTAGCGGGGGGGCCCTACTACAATGAGCAGTTCTTC.

CDR3 loop: CASSTLTSGRAYEQYF. The CDR3 DNA reads TGTGCCAGCAGCACACTGACTAGCGGGAGGGCCTACGAGCAGTACTTC. V and J are TRBV3-1 and TRBJ2-7; TRBD2 aligns across 14 bases. The CDR3 length is 16 residues. The germline CDR1 and CDR2 sequences are LGHDT and YNNKEL (reference sequence). The V and J ends lost 5 bases and 2 bases, in that order; junction bases with no gene match: 5.

V and J are TRBV5-5 and TRBJ2-7; possible D gene TRBD1, 6 bases. V was pared by 4 bases and J by 2 bases, with 13 bases between. This CDR3 is built from 14 residues. CDR1 is SGHKS, CDR2 YYEKEE, per germline (reference sequence). The CDR3 here is CASSPDRPPYEQYF. As DNA, the CDR3 is TGTGCCAGCAGCCCAGACAGGCCCCCCTACGAGCAGTACTTC. The complete variable domain, with remaining parts taken from reference TRBV5-5 and TRBJ2-7, reads DAGVTQSPTHLIKTRGQQVTLRCSPISGHKSVSWYQQVLGQGPQFIFQYYEKEERGRGNFPDRFSARQFPNYSSELNVNALLLGDSALYLCASSPDRPPYEQYFGPGTRLTVT.

This clonotype has a handful of counts. CDR3 protein: CASSSQGTSGSSEQYF. For the CDR3, the DNA is TGTGCCAGCAGCTCCCAGGGGACTAGCGGGAGTAGCGAGCAGTACTTC. This chain links TRBV7-9 with TRBJ2-7; TRBD2 aligns across 14 bases. Germline CDR1 reads SEHNR; CDR2 reads FQNEAQ (reference sequence). The CDR3 contains 16 residues. After removal of 4 bases from V and 6 bases from J, the junction contained 8 bases not matched to a gene.

The table lists this clonotype with a few counts. The chain links TRBV18 to TRBJ1-5, with TRBD1 matching 7 bases. The CDR3 totals 20 residues. The junction had 16 bases not matched to a gene; V was cut back by 2 bases and J by 0 bases. CDR1 and CDR2 (germline): KGHSH, LQKENI. The CDR3 sequence: CASSPSNNRGLTYSNQPQHF. In DNA, the CDR3 is TGTGCCAGCTCACCAAGTAACAACAGGGGCCTCACCTATAGCAATCAGCCCCAGCATTTT.